Each of the 10 T cell receptor beta chains below was sequenced from the same sample in a study of response to subunit inactivated influenza vaccine. TCRdb called the RT-PCR reads again in MiXCR, with one record for every CDR3 protein. The sample lists over 650,000 distinct CDR3 sequences; around a sixth were seen once. Sequencing was performed on PBMCs from blood, taken 4 to 6 days after vaccination. These receptors were collected from a man over 45 who received an inactivated influenza vaccine.

The chain couples TRBV3-1 to TRBJ1-3, with TRBD1 matching over 7 bases. The ends lost 3 bases at V and 4 bases at J; junction bases unmatched: 6. The CDR3 length is 15 residues. Germline V CDR1 and CDR2: LGHDT, YNNKEL (reference sequence). CDR3 DNA sequence: TGTGCCAGCAGCCAGGGCCCGACAGGGGGAAACACCATATATTTT. Residues: CASSQGPTGGNTIYF. Looking up the rest from reference TRBV3-1 and TRBJ1-3 gives the full variable domain: DTAVSQTPKYLVTQMGNDKSIKCEQNLGHDTMYWYKQDSKKFLKIMFSYNNKELIINETVPNRFSPKSPDKAHLNLHINSLELGDSAVYFCASSQGPTGGNTIYFGEGSWLTVV.

This clonotype turned up a few times. This chain joins TRBV12-3 or TRBV12-4 and TRBJ2-7, with 10 nucleotides matching TRBD1. J was trimmed by 5 bases and V by 6 bases; bases with no gene match: 7. There are 14 residues in the CDR3. CDR3 bases: TGTGCCAGCAGCTTCGGACAGGGGGTCGACGAGCAGTACTTC. This encodes CASSFGQGVDEQYF.

This chain joins TRBV20-1 and TRBJ2-7; 7 bases match TRBD1. Germline CDR1 and CDR2: DFQATT and SNEGSKA (reference sequence). This CDR3 is 15 amino acids long. The CDR3 spells CSTTRVGDSSYEQYF. CDR3 nucleotide sequence: TGCAGCACTACCCGCGTGGGGGACAGCTCCTACGAGCAGTACTTC.

This clonotype was seen a handful of times. The V gene is TRBV20-1, the J gene TRBJ2-3, with a weak D call TRBD1 (6 bases). The CDR3 totals 13 residues. Deletions cut 6 bases from V and 2 bases from J, with 12 bases between. The germline V gene has CDR1 DFQATT and CDR2 SNEGSKA (reference sequence). CDR3 amino acids: CSAPDSFTDTQYF. CDR3 sequence (DNA): TGCAGTGCCCCGGACAGTTTCACAGATACGCAGTATTTT.

The rearrangement uses TRBV27 and TRBJ2-1, with 13 bases matching TRBD2. The V segment lost 2 bases and the J segment 3 bases; nucleotides outside the gene matches: 4. CDR1 is MNHEY and CDR2 is SMNVEV in the germline V gene (reference sequence). This CDR3 is built from 17 residues. CDR3 amino acids: CASSLRTSGSIYNEQFF. The DNA for the CDR3 is TGTGCCAGCAGTTTAAGGACTAGCGGGAGCATCTACAATGAGCAGTTCTTC.

V is TRBV7-2 and J is TRBJ2-7; D is unresolved. CDR1 and CDR2 from the germline V gene are SGHTA and FQGNSA. V lost 0 bases to trimming and J lost 6 bases, with 9 bases between them. The CDR3 extends over 13 amino acids. The CDR3 spells CASSLAVVGEQYF. Written as DNA, the CDR3 is TGTGCCAGCAGCTTAGCTGTAGTAGGCGAGCAGTACTTC.

Ten or more counts support this clonotype. The J gene is TRBJ2-7, the V gene TRBV29-1; TRBD2 might be the D (5 bases). This CDR3 contains 13 residues. The germline gives CDR1 SQVTM, CDR2 ANQGSEA. V lost 4 bases, J lost 5 bases, and 15 bases lay in between. This CDR3 reads CSVVGPPGNEQYF. CDR3 sequence (DNA): TGCAGCGTTGTAGGTCCTCCGGGGAACGAGCAGTACTTC.

The table lists this clonotype with many counts. This sequence joins TRBV12-3 or TRBV12-4 and TRBJ1-5; perhaps TRBD1 as D (6 bases). This CDR3 has 14 amino acids. The germline V and J ends were trimmed by 5 bases and 1 base, with 9 bases remaining between them. The CDR3 reads CASSGGQSNQPQHF. The DNA for the CDR3 is TGTGCCAGCAGTGGCGGACAGAGCAATCAGCCCCAGCATTTT.

This clonotype was recorded at least ten times. The J gene is TRBJ2-1, the V gene TRBV12-3 or TRBV12-4, with 14 bases identical to TRBD2. This CDR3 has 16 amino acids. Unmatched junction bases numbered 7, after V lost 3 bases and J lost 9 bases. CDR3: CASSFAGTSGSPEQFF. The CDR3 bases are TGTGCCAGCAGTTTCGCCGGGACTAGCGGGAGCCCTGAGCAGTTCTTC.

This clonotype has at least ten counts. The rearrangement uses TRBV6-5 and TRBJ2-5; D call uncertain. Trimming took off 2 bases at V and 1 base at J, with 5 bases between the two ends. This CDR3 region has 13 residues. Germline CDR1 MNHEY, CDR2 SVGAGI. The CDR3 region has the DNA TGTGCCAGCAGTTACCGAGGCCAAGAGACCCAGTACTTC. Translating it yields CASSYRGQETQYF.